This T cell receptor beta chain was documented in a study of cytomegalovirus exposure and HLA in healthy donors. Study summary: The approximately 110 validation repertoires, a later analysis reported, used the same platform as the approximately 730 repertoires from the first cohort. General study results and limits: Associated with cytomegalovirus, according to the listing, were 170 or so TCR beta chains. Cytomegalovirus status, reportedly, was diagnosed with high specificity and sensitivity by the classifier. Most TCR sequences were uncommon, yet certain public TCRs appeared in many donors.

On this clone: Its antigen is not known.

Germline assignment: CDR1 SQVTM and CDR2 ANQGSEA. The CDR3 sequence is 14 residues long. The V gene lost 4 bases and the J gene lost 4 bases, with 16 bases spanning the gap. Only in-frame clones appear in the TCRdb table, and some are missing; sequencing was by immunoSEQ multiplex PCR. Of about 110,000 clones detected, about 85% appear once; the ten largest clones hold 3%. The J gene is TRBJ1-1, the V gene TRBV29-1; weak D call: TRBD1 (6 bases). This clonotype was obtained from a young woman in good health and CMV-seronegative. Specimen: PBMCs. CDR3 sequence reads: CSVGDPDSLTEAFF. In nucleotides, the CDR3 is TGCAGCGTTGGCGATCCGGACAGTCTCACTGAAGCTTTCTTT.